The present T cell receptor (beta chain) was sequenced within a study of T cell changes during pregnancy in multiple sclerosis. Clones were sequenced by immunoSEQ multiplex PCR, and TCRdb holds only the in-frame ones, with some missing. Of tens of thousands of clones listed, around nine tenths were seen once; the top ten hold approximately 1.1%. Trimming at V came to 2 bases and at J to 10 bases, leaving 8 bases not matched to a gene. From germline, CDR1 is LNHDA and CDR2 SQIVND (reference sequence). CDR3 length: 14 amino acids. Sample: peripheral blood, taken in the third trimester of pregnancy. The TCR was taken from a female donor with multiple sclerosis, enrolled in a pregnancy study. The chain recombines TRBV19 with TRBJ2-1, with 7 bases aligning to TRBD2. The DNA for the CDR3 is TGTGCCAGTAGTATACGGACTAGTTCTCGGGAGCAGTTCTTC. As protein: CASSIRTSSREQFF.